This TCR beta chain was recorded in a study of STAT3 mutations in large granular lymphocyte leukemia. Study outcomes and limitations: In T-cell large granular lymphocyte leukemia, about half of patients showed multiple immunodominant subclonotypes.

The table came from immunoSEQ multiplex PCR; TCRdb's copy has only in-frame clones and leaves some out. The sample carries approximately 42,000 clones, about 81% recorded once. Concerning this clone itself: The antigen remains undetermined.

The TCR comes from a human donor with T large granular lymphocyte leukemia. Some clones in this sample may be carry-over from other donors' samples. Sample: PBMCs.

CDR3 sequence: CASSLDNSYNSPLHF. DNA of the CDR3: TGCGCCAGCAGCTTGGACAACTCCTATAATTCACCCCTCCACTTT. The rearrangement joins TRBV5-1 to TRBJ1-6; D gene ambiguous. Germline V CDR1 and CDR2: SGHRS, YFSETQ. This CDR3 has 15 residues. V was pared by 0 bases and J by 0 bases, with 4 bases between.